This T cell receptor (beta chain) emerged from a study of blood T cell repertoires in COVID-19 (dated by TCRdb to about 2020). In the study overall: Samples covering the acute and convalescent phases of COVID-19 were provided by collaborators in the United States, Italy and Spain. The prospective study material was composed of cDNA or gDNA derived from T cells, B-cell-depleted T cells, or PBMCs. The dataset comprised deeply sampled blood TCRbeta repertoires from subjects exposed to, actively infected with, or recovered from COVID-19. The repertoires were made available in a free public database intended to serve as a resource for research on the immune response to SARS-CoV-2. The samples were drawn from two sources: the first 160 participants of the ongoing ImmuneRACE study, and 1,200 or so subjects contributed by 6 global collaborators. Nearly every sample came with metadata listing a de-identified subject ID, COVID-19 status, age in years and sex. Where available, HLA class I and class II types were taken from metadata supplied by the sample provider and were not determined by assay-based typing. What the authors observed across the whole study: How much clinical and demographic metadata was included differed by source and by participant, and the metadata was provided uncurated.

As to this clone: Its antigen is not yet known. No base qualities exist here, and no much larger clone lies one base off it.

The CDR3, cysteine through phenylalanine, is 16 amino acids long. Only the CDR3 DNA is retained, 48 bases long and in frame from the first base. The germline V gene gives CDR1 as SGHTA and CDR2 as FQGNSA. Trimming costs V 5 bases and J 1 base, and their ends lie 17 bases apart. Collaborating institutions collected whole blood in K2EDTA tubes following their own protocols. Collaborator samples were shipped for TCRbeta analysis as frozen whole blood, isolated PBMCs, or DNA extracted from either sample type. TCRbeta CDR3 regions were amplified from genomic DNA by means of the immunoSEQ Assay, a bias-controlled multiplex PCR. From the authors' description of their analysis: Nucleated cell counts per sample were estimated from amplification of reference gene primers within the assay. Sequence reads were collapsed and filtered to measure the absolute abundance of every unique TCRbeta CDR3 rearrangement. For each sample, productive Simpson clonality was calculated by taking the square root of Simpson's diversity index across productive rearrangements. TCRdb's version of the immuneACCESS table is confined to in-frame rearrangements and falls short of the full clone set. An unresolved V gene accounts for under half of the shortfall where checked; the remainder is of unknown origin. The D gene and trimming were derived from the DNA, and the V and J assignments and clone size from that table. The sample table holds approximately 170,000 clones, of which roughly 85% were seen once. Over 7.5% of the sample is held by the ten biggest clonotypes.

Sequenced sample: peripheral blood. The sequence joins TRBV7-2 to TRBJ1-1, with TRBD1 perhaps the D gene, on 5 matching bases. The source of this sequence is a man aged 50 to 60 with active or convalescent COVID-19. CDR3 sequence: CASSPSGALGNTEAFF. The DNA is TGTGCCAGCAGCCCTAGCGGGGCTCTAGGGAACACTGAAGCTTTCTTT.